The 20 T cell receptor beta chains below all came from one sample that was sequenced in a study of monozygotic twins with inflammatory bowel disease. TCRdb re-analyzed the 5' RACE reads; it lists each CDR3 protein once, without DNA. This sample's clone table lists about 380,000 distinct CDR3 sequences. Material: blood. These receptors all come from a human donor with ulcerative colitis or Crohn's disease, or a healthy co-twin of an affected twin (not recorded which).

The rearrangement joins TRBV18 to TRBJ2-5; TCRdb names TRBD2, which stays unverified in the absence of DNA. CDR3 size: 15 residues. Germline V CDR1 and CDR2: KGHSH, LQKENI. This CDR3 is CASSRTVGGPVTQYF.

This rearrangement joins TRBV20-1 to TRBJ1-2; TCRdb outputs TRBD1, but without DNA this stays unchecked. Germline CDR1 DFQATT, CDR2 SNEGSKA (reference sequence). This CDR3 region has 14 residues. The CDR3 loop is CSARDGGQDYGYTF.

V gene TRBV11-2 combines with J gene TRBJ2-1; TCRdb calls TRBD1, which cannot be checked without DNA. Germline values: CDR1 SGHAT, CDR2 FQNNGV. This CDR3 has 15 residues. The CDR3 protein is CASSLATGSHNEQFF.

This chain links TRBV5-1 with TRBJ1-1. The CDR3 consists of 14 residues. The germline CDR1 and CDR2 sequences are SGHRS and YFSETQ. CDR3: CASSHIDKNTEALF.

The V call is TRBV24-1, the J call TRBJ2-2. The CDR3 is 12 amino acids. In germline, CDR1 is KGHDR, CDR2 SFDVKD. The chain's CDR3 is CATGALTGELFF.

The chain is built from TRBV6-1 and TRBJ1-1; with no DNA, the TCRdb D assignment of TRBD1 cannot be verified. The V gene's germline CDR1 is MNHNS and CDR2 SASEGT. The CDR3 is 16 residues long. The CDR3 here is CASSSRLFRGRTEAFF.

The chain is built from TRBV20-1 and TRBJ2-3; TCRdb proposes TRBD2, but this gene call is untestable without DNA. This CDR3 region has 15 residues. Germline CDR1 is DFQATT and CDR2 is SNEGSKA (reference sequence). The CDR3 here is CSAVGLAGFTDTQYF.

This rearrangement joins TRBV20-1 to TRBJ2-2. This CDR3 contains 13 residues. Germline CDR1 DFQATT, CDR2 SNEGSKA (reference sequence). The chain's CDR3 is CSAKITDTGELFF.

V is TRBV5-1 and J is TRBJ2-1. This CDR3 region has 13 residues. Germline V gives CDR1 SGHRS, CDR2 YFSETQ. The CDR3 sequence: CASSFNAYNEQFF.

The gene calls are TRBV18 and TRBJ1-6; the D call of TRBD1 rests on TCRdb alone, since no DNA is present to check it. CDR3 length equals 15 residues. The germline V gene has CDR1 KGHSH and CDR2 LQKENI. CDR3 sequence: CASSPRGQVNSPLHF.

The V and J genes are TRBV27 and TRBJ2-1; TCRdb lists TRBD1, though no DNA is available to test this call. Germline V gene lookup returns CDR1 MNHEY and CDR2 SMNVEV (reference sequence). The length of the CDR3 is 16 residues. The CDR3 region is CASSLSGGGRYNEQFF.

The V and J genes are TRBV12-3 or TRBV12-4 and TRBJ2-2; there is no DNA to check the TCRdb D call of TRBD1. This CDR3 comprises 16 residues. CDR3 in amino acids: CASSLVGQGSTGELFF.

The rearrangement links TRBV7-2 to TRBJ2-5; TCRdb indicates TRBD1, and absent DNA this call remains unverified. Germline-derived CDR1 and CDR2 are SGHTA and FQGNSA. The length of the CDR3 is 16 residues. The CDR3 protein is CASSDGPPGGQETQYF.

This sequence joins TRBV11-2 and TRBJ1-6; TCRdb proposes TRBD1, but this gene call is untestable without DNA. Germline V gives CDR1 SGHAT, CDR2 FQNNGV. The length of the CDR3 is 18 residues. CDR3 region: CASTPTLGLSSYNSPLHF.

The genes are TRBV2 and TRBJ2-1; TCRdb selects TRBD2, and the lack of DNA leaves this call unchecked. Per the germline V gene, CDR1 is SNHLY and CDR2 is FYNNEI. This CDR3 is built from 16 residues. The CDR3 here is CASSDFTSGGYNEQFF.

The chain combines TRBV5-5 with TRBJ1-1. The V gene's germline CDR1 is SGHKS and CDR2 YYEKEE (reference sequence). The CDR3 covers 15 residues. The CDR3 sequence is CASTSWGEGATEAFF.

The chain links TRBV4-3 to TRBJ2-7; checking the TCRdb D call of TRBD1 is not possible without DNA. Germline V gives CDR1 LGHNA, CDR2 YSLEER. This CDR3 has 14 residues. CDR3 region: CASSQGQGFYEQYF.

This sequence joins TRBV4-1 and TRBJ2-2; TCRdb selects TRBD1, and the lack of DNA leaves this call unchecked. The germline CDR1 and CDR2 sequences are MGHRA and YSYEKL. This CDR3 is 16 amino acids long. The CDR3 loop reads CASSQGDRDGTGELFF.

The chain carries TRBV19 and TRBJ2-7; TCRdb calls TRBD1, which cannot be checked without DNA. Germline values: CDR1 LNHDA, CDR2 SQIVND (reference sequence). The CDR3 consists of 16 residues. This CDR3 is CASSRAGGTTTYEQYF.

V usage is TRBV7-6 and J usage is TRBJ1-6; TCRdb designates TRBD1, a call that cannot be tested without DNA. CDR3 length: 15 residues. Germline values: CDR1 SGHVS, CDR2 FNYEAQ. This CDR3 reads CASSLMRGVNSPLHF.